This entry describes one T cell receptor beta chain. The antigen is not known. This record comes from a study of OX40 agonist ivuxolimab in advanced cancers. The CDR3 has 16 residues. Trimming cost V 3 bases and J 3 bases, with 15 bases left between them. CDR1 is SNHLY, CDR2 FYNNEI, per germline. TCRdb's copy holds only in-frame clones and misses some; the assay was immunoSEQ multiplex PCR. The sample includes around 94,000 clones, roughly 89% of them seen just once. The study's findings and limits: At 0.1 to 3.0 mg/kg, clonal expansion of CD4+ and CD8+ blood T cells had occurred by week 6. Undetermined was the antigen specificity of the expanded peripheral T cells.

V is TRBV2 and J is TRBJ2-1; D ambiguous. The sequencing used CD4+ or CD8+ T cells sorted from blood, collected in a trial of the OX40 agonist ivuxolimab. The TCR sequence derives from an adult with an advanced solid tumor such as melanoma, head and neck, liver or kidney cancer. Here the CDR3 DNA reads TGTGCCAGCAGTGACAGGACCGGCAGCGACTACAATGAGCAGTTCTTC. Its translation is CASSDRTGSDYNEQFF.